This T cell receptor (beta chain) was identified during a study of blood T cell repertoires in COVID-19. The wider study: Samples taken during acute and convalescent COVID-19 were collected in the United States, Italy and Spain. T cells, B-cell-depleted T cells, or PBMCs supplied cDNA or gDNA.

Original analysis: Amplification of reference gene primers was used by the study to estimate nucleated cell counts. This table comes from immunoSEQ multiplex PCR, and its TCRdb copy is limited to in-frame clones, with some not included. That table furnishes V, J and clone size, whereas the DNA furnished D and trimming. Of about 240,000 clones in the sample, roughly 82% were seen once. Germline V gene sequence: CDR1 SGHTA, CDR2 FQGTGA. V lost 5 bases, J lost 0 bases, and 11 bases lay in between. CDR3 length equals 15 residues. This TCR was recovered from a man of 80 years or more with acute or convalescent COVID-19. The chain joins TRBV7-3 to TRBJ1-5; D not certain. The sequenced sample was peripheral blood. CDR3 coding DNA: TGTGCCAGCAGCCCACCAGGAATTAGCAATCAGCCCCAGCATTTT. Its protein is CASSPPGISNQPQHF.